This TCR beta chain was identified during a study of human T cells and chemical hapten exposure. Documented time point: patch test 1, 2 weeks after DPC sensitization. As to treatment: therapeutic diphenylcyclopropenone sensitization with weekly scalp DPC. Unfractionated whole blood yielded total RNA. Via MiXCR, TCRdb re-called the RACE reads, giving one row per CDR3 protein. Of some 350,000 distinct CDR3 sequences listed, about 7% are singletons. In this sample, this clonotype turned up a few times. The CDR3 is 14 amino acids. The ends were cut back, 5 bases at V and 1 base at J, with 9 bases in the middle. The germline gives CDR1 SGHTA, CDR2 FQGNSA.

The V call is TRBV7-2, the J call TRBJ1-5; D unclear. The input for sequencing was whole blood, taken in connection with sensitization to the hapten diphenylcyclopropenone (DPC). This clonotype was obtained from a woman younger than 30 with alopecia areata. Some clones in this sample may be carry-over from other donors' samples. The CDR3 DNA reads TGTGCCAGCAGCGCAAGAGACAGCAATCAGCCCCAGCATTTT. Residues: CASSARDSNQPQHF.